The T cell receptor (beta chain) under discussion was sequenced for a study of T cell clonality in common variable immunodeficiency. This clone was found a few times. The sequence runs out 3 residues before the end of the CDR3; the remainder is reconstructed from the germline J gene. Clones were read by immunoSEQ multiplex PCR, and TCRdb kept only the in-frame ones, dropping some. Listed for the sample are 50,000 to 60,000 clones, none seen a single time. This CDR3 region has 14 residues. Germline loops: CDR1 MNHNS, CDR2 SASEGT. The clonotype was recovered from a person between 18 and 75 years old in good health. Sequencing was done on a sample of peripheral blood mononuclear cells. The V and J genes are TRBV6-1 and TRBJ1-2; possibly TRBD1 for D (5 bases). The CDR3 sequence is CASSEVGDSYDYTF. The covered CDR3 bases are TGTGCCAGCAGTGAAGTAGGGGATTCCTACGAC.